The rows below give T cell receptor beta chains drawn from one sample of a study of CD4 and CD8 cells across lung adenocarcinoma regions. MiXCR, applied by TCRdb to the PCR reads, yields one record per CDR3 protein. This sample has some 10,000 distinct CDR3 sequences, with about half found just once. The specimen sequenced was CD4+ T cells from the margin of a lung tumor. These receptors came from a male donor with lung adenocarcinoma. The CD4 and CD8 labels of this study may be unreliable. Both conserved end residues are part of each CDR3. A D gene is named only where the DNA matches it firmly. Clone size appears in some rows only: once, few, many, or a class for an expanded clone.

d_call j_call clone_size v_call cdr3_nt cdr3_aa
TRBD1 TRBJ2-3 few TRBV10-2 TGCGCCAGCAGTGAGCCGCCCGCCAGGGGGACGGCAGATACGCAGTATTTT CASSEPPARGTADTQYF
NA TRBJ2-3 many TRBV14 TGTGCCAGCAGCCAAGGACTAGTCGGGCGAGATACGCAGTATTTT CASSQGLVGRDTQYF
NA TRBJ2-3 medium-sized TRBV6-1 TGTGCCAGCAGTCTCCGGGACAACACAGATACGCAGTATTTT CASSLRDNTDTQYF
TRBD1 TRBJ2-5 NA TRBV27 TGTGCCACCGGGGACAGCCGCGAAGAGACCCAGTACTTC CATGDSREETQYF
NA TRBJ1-2 NA TRBV6-5 TGTGCCAGCAGTTACTTGGGGAGGGAGAACTATGGCTACACCTTC CASSYLGRENYGYTF
TRBD2 TRBJ2-5 many TRBV6-1 TGTGCCAGCAGCCCCTCCGGGACTAGCGGGGGGGGAGAGACCCAGTACTTC CASSPSGTSGGGETQYF
NA TRBJ2-4 NA TRBV6-1 TGTGCCAGCATGCTAGACGCGGAGCGAGACAAAAACATTCAGTACTTC CASMLDAERDKNIQYF
NA TRBJ2-5 few TRBV6-5 TGTGCCAGCAGTTACTCAGTGTCGGGGGCGAAAGAGACCCAGTACTTC CASSYSVSGAKETQYF
TRBD1 TRBJ2-5 NA TRBV10-2 TGCGCCAGCAGCTGGGGACAGGGGATGTCGGAGACCCAGTACTTC CASSWGQGMSETQYF
NA TRBJ2-1 NA TRBV27 TGTGCCAGCAAGGGGGTGGAGGCCTACAATGAGCAGTTCTTC CASKGVEAYNEQFF
NA TRBJ1-2 NA TRBV15 TGTGCCACCAGCAGAGATCTCATTTGGGGGTACGGCTACACCTTC CATSRDLIWGYGYTF
TRBD1 TRBJ1-2 few TRBV6-1 TGTGCCAGCAGCTTGGCAAGGACAGGGTCTGGCTACACCTTC CASSLARTGSGYTF
TRBD2 TRBJ2-1 many TRBV11-2 TGTGCCAGCAGCTTAATCGGACTAGCGGAGGGGACGGGGAATGAGCAGTTCTTC CASSLIGLAEGTGNEQFF
NA TRBJ2-1 NA TRBV6-1 TGTGCCAGCAGGACGGCGACAGGTCCTTACAATGAGCAGTTCTTC CASRTATGPYNEQFF
TRBD2 TRBJ2-1 NA TRBV15 TGTGCCACCAGCAGAGATCGGCCTAGCGGGAGGGTAGGGCAGTTCTTC CATSRDRPSGRVGQFF
TRBD2 TRBJ2-1 NA TRBV6-1 TGTGCCAGCAGTGAAGCGGGACTAGCGGGAAGTAAGCAGTTCTTC CASSEAGLAGSKQFF
NA TRBJ2-5 few TRBV10-3 TGTGCCGTCGCCGGGGGCCTCTTGGGAGAGACCCAGTACTTC CAVAGGLLGETQYF
NA TRBJ1-2 medium-sized TRBV7-2 TGTGCCAGCAGCTTAGAAGCTCGGACAAGGGGCTACACCTTC CASSLEARTRGYTF
NA TRBJ2-1 medium-sized TRBV24-1 TGTGCCACCAGTGGGGTGGGAGTGGCCTACAATGAGCAGTTCTTC CATSGVGVAYNEQFF
TRBD1 TRBJ2-3 many TRBV6-2/TRBV6-3 TGTGCCAGCAGTTACTCGGGTCCGGGACAGAGCACAGATACGCAGTATTTT CASSYSGPGQSTDTQYF
NA TRBJ2-1 NA TRBV3-1 TGTGCCAGCAGCCAGGGGACTGCTCCTAGTGAGCAGTTCTTC CASSQGTAPSEQFF
TRBD2 TRBJ2-3 medium-sized TRBV10-1 TGCGCCAGCAGTGACATAGCGGGTAGCACAGATACGCAGTATTTT CASSDIAGSTDTQYF
TRBD1 TRBJ1-2 once TRBV10-3 TGTGCCACTTCGGGACAGTATAACTATGGCTACACCTTC CATSGQYNYGYTF
NA TRBJ2-7 NA TRBV25-1 TGTGCCAGCAGGGACCCTACCTACGAGCAGTACTTC CASRDPTYEQYF
TRBD2 TRBJ2-7 many TRBV6-5 TGTGCCAGCAGTTACTTTAGCGGGAGGAGAGCCGAGCAGTACTTC CASSYFSGRRAEQYF
NA TRBJ1-2 few TRBV20-1 TGCAGTGCTAGAGGTGGCAGGGAGGGCTACACCTTC CSARGGREGYTF
TRBD2 TRBJ2-3 few TRBV6-1 TGTGCCAGCAGCCTTCGGGGGGGAAGCACAGATACGCAGTATTTT CASSLRGGSTDTQYF
NA TRBJ1-3 many TRBV6-1 TGTGCCAGCAGTGTAACAGGGTACTCTGGAAACACCATATATTTT CASSVTGYSGNTIYF
NA TRBJ1-1 many TRBV10-3 TGTGCCATCTTTGGGGGGCTGGGGACTGAAGCTTTCTTT CAIFGGLGTEAFF
NA TRBJ2-3 few TRBV6-1 TGTGCCAGCCAGTATAGCGGTAGCACAGATACGCAGTATTTT CASQYSGSTDTQYF
TRBD1 TRBJ2-4 once TRBV6-1 TGTGCCGGCAGGGGGCCGGGAGTAAAAGACACGCAGTATTTC CAGRGPGVKDTQYF
NA TRBJ2-3 NA TRBV12-3/TRBV12-4 TGTGCCAGCAGCCCTGGACAGGGGCCCGTCGGGAGGGCTAGCACAGATACGCAGTATTTT CASSPGQGPVGRASTDTQYF
TRBD2 TRBJ2-1 medium-sized TRBV6-1 TGTGCCAGCAGTGAGCTAGCGGGAGGTTCCTACAATGAGCAGTTCTTC CASSELAGGSYNEQFF
TRBD1 TRBJ2-2 NA TRBV27 TGTGCCACAAAGAGGGGGCAGTATGCTAACACCGGGGAGCTGTTTTTT CATKRGQYANTGELFF
TRBD1 TRBJ1-2 few TRBV20-1 TGCAGTGCTCCGACAGGGGGCGGCTACACCTTC CSAPTGGGYTF
NA TRBJ2-5 NA TRBV10-3 TGTGCCGCGGGGGACGGGGGCGGGGGCCAAGAGACGCAGTACTTC CAAGDGGGGQETQYF
TRBD2 TRBJ2-1 few TRBV6-2/TRBV6-3 TGTGCCAGCAGATACACTAGCGGGAGGGAGAGCTCCTACAATGAGCAGTTCTTC CASRYTSGRESSYNEQFF
TRBD1 TRBJ1-2 NA TRBV6-1 TGTGCCAGCAGTGTACAGGGGGCGGGCGGCTACACCTTC CASSVQGAGGYTF
TRBD2 TRBJ2-1 NA TRBV6-5 TGTGCCAGCAGTTACGGGGCCCTGGAGTTAGCGGGCGACCCCTACAATGAGCAGTTCTTC CASSYGALELAGDPYNEQFF
NA TRBJ2-1 NA TRBV6-1 TGTGCCAGCAGTGGTGCTTGGGGGAGGACCTACAATGAGCAGTTCTTC CASSGAWGRTYNEQFF
TRBD2 TRBJ2-1 many TRBV27 TGTGCCACCCTTCGGGGCGGGAGTTATGATGAGCAGTTCTTC CATLRGGSYDEQFF
TRBD1 TRBJ1-6 NA TRBV6-5 TGTGCCAGCAGTTACAGGGGGCGTAATTCACCCCTCCACTTT CASSYRGRNSPLHF
NA TRBJ2-3 NA TRBV6-1 TGTGCCAGCAGTGAGGGGAGGTGGGGGCAAGATACGCAGTATTTC CASSEGRWGQDTQYF
NA TRBJ2-7 NA TRBV12-3/TRBV12-4 TGTGCCAGCAGTATGGTTAGCGGCCCCTACGAGCAGTACTTC CASSMVSGPYEQYF
NA TRBJ2-7 NA TRBV12-3/TRBV12-4 TGTGCCAGCAGTTTAGTTCAGGGCCACGAGCAGTACTTC CASSLVQGHEQYF
TRBD2 TRBJ2-3 NA TRBV6-1 TGTGCCAGCAGCGATGAAACGGGAGGCCACCCAGATACGCAGTATTTT CASSDETGGHPDTQYF
TRBD1 TRBJ2-7 NA TRBV10-1 TGCGCCAACAGTGACCAGACAGGGCGCGAGCAGTACTTC CANSDQTGREQYF
NA TRBJ2-1 NA TRBV11-3 TGTGCCAGCACAATCGGGAGAGGGAACAATGAGCAGTTCTTC CASTIGRGNNEQFF
TRBD1 TRBJ1-2 NA TRBV4-1 TGCGCCAGCAGCCAGCAGGGGGCAGACTATGGCTACACCTTC CASSQQGADYGYTF
TRBD1 TRBJ2-3 NA TRBV28 TGTGCCAGCAGTGGTGAGCGGACAGGCAGCACAGATACGCAGTATTTT CASSGERTGSTDTQYF
TRBD2 TRBJ2-5 NA TRBV6-5 TGTGCCAGCAGTTCCACCGGGGGGGCGGGGGGGCGACGCAAAGATACGCAGTACTTC CASSSTGGAGGRRKDTQYF
NA TRBJ1-4 medium-sized TRBV27 TGTGCCAGCAGATCCTCCAGGGTCAATGAAAAACTGTTTTTT CASRSSRVNEKLFF
NA TRBJ2-1 few TRBV6-1 TGTGCCAGCAGTGGGTCGGGCAGGCTCTACGAGCAGTTCTTC CASSGSGRLYEQFF
NA TRBJ2-1 few TRBV10-1 TGCGCCAGCAGTAGAGCTGAAAGTGATTACAATGAGCAGTTCTTC CASSRAESDYNEQFF
TRBD1 TRBJ2-1 NA TRBV6-5 TGTGCCAGCAGTTACCAAATTACAGGGGGCGTTAGGAATGAGCAGTTCTTC CASSYQITGGVRNEQFF
NA TRBJ1-2 few TRBV3-1 TGTGCCAGCAGCCAAGAAAAGGACGTCTATGGCTACACCTTC CASSQEKDVYGYTF
NA TRBJ2-1 NA TRBV6-1 TGTGCCAGCAGTGCCACAGGGTACACGGAGCAGTTCTTC CASSATGYTEQFF
TRBD2 TRBJ2-5 NA TRBV10-3 TGTGGTGGGGGGGTGAGGGGCCGTGACCAAGAGACCCAGTACTTC CGGGVRGRDQETQYF